The 5 T cell receptor beta chains presented below share a single source sample, sequenced in a study of CD8 T cells in ankylosing spondylitis. TCRdb re-called the 5' RACE reads with MiXCR, one entry per CDR3 protein. The repertoire consists of 200,000 to 300,000 distinct CDR3 sequences, with approximately 10% occurring once and the leading ten covering roughly 2.5%. Material: blood, either unsorted or a sorted T cell fraction (not recorded which). All receptors come from a male donor with ankylosing spondylitis or in good health (not recorded which).

This clonotype was seen more than once but under ten times. This chain links TRBV2 with TRBJ2-3, with TRBD2 matching 12 bases. Germline CDR1 and CDR2: SNHLY and FYNNEI. Unmatched junction bases numbered 3, after V lost 7 bases and J lost 4 bases. The CDR3 extends over 14 amino acids. This CDR3 reads CASTLAGGPDTQYF. In DNA form, the CDR3 reads TGTGCCAGCACCCTAGCGGGAGGGCCAGATACGCAGTATTTT.

To note about this clonotype: An end of the junction differs from the germline gene, which may be a read error. The chain is built from TRBV7-9 and TRBJ2-7; the match to TRBD2 covers 13 bases. Germline V lookup: CDR1 SEHNR, CDR2 FQNEAQ (reference sequence). CDR3 size: 17 residues. The CDR3 DNA is TGTGCCAGCAGCTCGACTAGCGGGAGGCCAAACTCCTACGGGCAGTACTTC. Translated, it gives CASSSTSGRPNSYGQYF.

The J gene is TRBJ2-7, the V gene TRBV19; a possible D gene is TRBD2 (6 bases). CDR1 is LNHDA and CDR2 is SQIVND in the germline V gene (reference sequence). The V gene lost 5 bases and the J gene lost 2 bases, with 16 bases spanning the gap. There are 15 residues in the CDR3. The CDR3 loop is CASSFHMGGTYEQYF. The CDR3 DNA sequence: TGTGCCAGTAGTTTCCATATGGGGGGTACCTACGAGCAGTACTTC.

V usage is TRBV7-9 and J usage is TRBJ2-6; maybe TRBD2 (6 bases). V was shortened by 7 bases and J by 6 bases, with 16 bases between the two germline ends. The CDR3 totals 15 residues. CDR1 is SEHNR, CDR2 FQNEAQ, per germline (reference sequence). DNA for the CDR3: TGTGCCAGCACCGGGGGAGCATCCGAGGCCAACGTCCTGACTTTC. Its protein product is CASTGGASEANVLTF.

There are many counts of this clonotype. The rearrangement links TRBV20-1 to TRBJ1-1; TRBD1 is a possible D gene (5 bases). CDR3 size: 13 residues. The V end was cut by 4 bases, the J end by 5 bases, with 14 bases between. Germline V gives CDR1 DFQATT, CDR2 SNEGSKA (reference sequence). The CDR3 protein is CSANRFEGTEAFF. Written as DNA, the CDR3 is TGCAGTGCTAACAGGTTCGAGGGAACTGAAGCTTTCTTT.